The 18 T cell receptor beta chains below come from one sample, sequenced in a study of blood T cell repertoires in COVID-19. Repertoires were generated with immunoSEQ multiplex PCR, while TCRdb's copy carries only in-frame clones and drops some. The repertoire holds 100,000 to 150,000 clones, with 80% to 85% as singletons. Sequenced input: peripheral blood. The receptors here all came from a woman in her 30s who had recovered from COVID-19.

The chain uses TRBV29-1 and TRBJ2-3; 9 bases line up with TRBD2. The ends lost 4 bases at V and 5 bases at J; junction bases unmatched: 16. The germline gives CDR1 SQVTM, CDR2 ANQGSEA. The CDR3 is 17 amino acids. CDR3 amino acids: CSVGDDGGRARQDTQYF. In nucleotides, the CDR3 is TGCAGCGTTGGGGACGATGGCGGGAGGGCCCGTCAAGATACGCAGTATTTT.

The CDR3 loop is CASSLVSGTGVYEQYF. The CDR3 nucleotides are TGTGCCAGCAGCTTGGTCTCCGGGACAGGGGTCTACGAGCAGTACTTC. This chain connects TRBV5-5 to TRBJ2-7; 10 bases align to TRBD1. CDR1 and CDR2 from the germline V gene are SGHKS and YYEKEE (reference sequence). This CDR3 is built from 16 residues. Unmatched junction bases numbered 6, after V lost 0 bases and J lost 3 bases.

The chain joins TRBV6-5 to TRBJ1-1; D not resolved. The CDR3 covers 15 residues. V was shortened by 0 bases and J by 1 base, with 9 bases between the two germline ends. Germline-derived CDR1 and CDR2 are MNHEY and SVGAGI. The CDR3 DNA follows: TGTGCCAGCAGTTACTCGAACAGAGCGAACACTGAAGCTTTCTTT. It specifies CASSYSNRANTEAFF.

V is TRBV24-1 and J is TRBJ2-1; 11 bases are a match to TRBD2. The V segment lost 6 bases and the J segment 3 bases; nucleotides outside the gene matches: 3. This CDR3 comprises 15 residues. CDR1 and CDR2 from the germline V gene are KGHDR and SFDVKD. CDR3 residues: CATSQTSGNYNEQFF. As DNA, the CDR3 is TGTGCCACCAGTCAGACTAGCGGGAACTACAATGAGCAGTTCTTC.

This clone was observed a handful of times. The V call is TRBV6-5, the J call TRBJ1-1; unclear D gene. This CDR3 contains 12 residues. V dropped 10 bases and J dropped 4 bases, with 13 bases sitting between them. Germline values: CDR1 MNHEY, CDR2 SVGAGI. CDR3 protein: CATLVPGTEAFF. Written as DNA, the CDR3 is TGTGCCACCCTGGTGCCGGGCACTGAAGCTTTCTTT.

This chain uses TRBV9 with TRBJ2-7; TRBD2 agrees at 12 bases. The junction had 6 bases not matched to a gene; V was cut back by 3 bases and J by 5 bases. This CDR3 has 15 amino acids. The germline CDR1 and CDR2 sequences are SGDLS and YYNGEE. The CDR3 region has the DNA TGTGCCAGCAGCGCGAGGACTAGCGGGAAAGACGAGCAGTACTTC. It encodes CASSARTSGKDEQYF. Full variable domain (remainder filled in from reference TRBV9 and TRBJ2-7): DSGVTQTPKHLITATGQRVTLRCSPRSGDLSVYWYQQSLDQGLQFLIQYYNGEERAKGNILERFSAQQFPDLHSELNLSSLELGDSALYFCASSARTSGKDEQYFGPGTRLTVT.

V usage is TRBV6-1 and J usage is TRBJ2-6, with TRBD1 identical over 9 bases. V dropped 0 bases and J dropped 3; count of bases not matched to a gene: 3. The germline CDR1 and CDR2 sequences are MNHNS and SASEGT. This CDR3 is built from 17 residues. The DNA for the CDR3 is TGTGCCAGCAGTGAAGCTGGACAGGGGCTTGGGGCCAACGTCCTGACTTTC. Amino acid sequence: CASSEAGQGLGANVLTF.

V usage is TRBV6-5 and J usage is TRBJ1-1; maybe TRBD1 (6 bases). V shed 5 bases and J shed 6 bases, with 7 bases lying between them. The CDR3 sequence is 11 residues long. The germline gives CDR1 MNHEY, CDR2 SVGAGI. CDR3 loop: CASSTGSEAFF. The CDR3 DNA reads TGTGCCAGCAGTACAGGGTCTGAAGCTTTCTTT.

V gene TRBV7-9 combines with J gene TRBJ1-2, with D perhaps matching TRBD1 (6 bases). Germline V gene data show CDR1 as SEHNR and CDR2 as FQNEAQ (reference sequence). The CDR3 extends over 14 amino acids. V lost 5 bases, J lost 6 bases, and 16 bases lay in between. CDR3 DNA sequence: TGTGCCAGCAGCCCAAACCAAGGGGGGGATGGCTACACCTTC. Translated: CASSPNQGGDGYTF. Looking up the rest from reference TRBV7-9 and TRBJ1-2 gives the full variable domain: DTGVSQNPRHKITKRGQNVTFRCDPISEHNRLYWYRQTLGQGPEFLTYFQNEAQLEKSRLLSDRFSAERPKGSFSTLEIQRTEQGDSAMYLCASSPNQGGDGYTFGSGTRLTVV.

The V and J genes are TRBV6-6 and TRBJ2-4; 7 bases are a match to TRBD1. With V trimmed by 7 bases and J by 9 bases, 12 bases remained unmatched. Germline assignment: CDR1 MNHNY and CDR2 SVGAGI (reference sequence). The CDR3 is made up of 14 amino acids. The DNA of the CDR3 is TGTGCCAGCAACCAACAGGGGCGATCGACCATTCAGTACTTC. Its protein is CASNQQGRSTIQYF.

This chain links TRBV4-1 with TRBJ2-7; D is unresolved. The CDR3 has 15 amino acids. V lost 0 bases and J 0 bases, leaving 9 bases between the germline ends. Germline V gene sequence: CDR1 MGHRA, CDR2 YSYEKL. The CDR3 loop reads CASSQDQTRSYEQYF. The CDR3 DNA reads TGCGCCAGCAGCCAAGATCAGACACGCTCCTACGAGCAGTACTTC.

The CDR3, as DNA: TGTGCCAGCAGCCAAGAATTTAGGCCGCGGCTGGAAGCTTTCTTT. As protein: CASSQEFRPRLEAFF. The chain employs TRBV4-2 and TRBJ1-1; D is unresolved. The germline CDR1 and CDR2 sequences are LGHNA and YNFKEQ. Between the trimmed V and J ends, which lost 0 bases and 8 bases, there was a span of 16 bases. The length of the CDR3 is 15 residues.

The chain recombines TRBV6-1 with TRBJ1-2; a possible D gene is TRBD1 (5 bases). V lost 3 bases and J 5 bases, leaving 19 bases between the germline ends. This CDR3 comprises 16 residues. CDR1 is MNHNS and CDR2 is SASEGT in the germline V gene. CDR3 sequence (DNA): TGTGCCAGCAGTGAGCTGCCCGGAGGGGTTACGTATGGCTACACCTTC. This translates into CASSELPGGVTYGYTF.

The chain has TRBV2 and TRBJ1-3; the D is unclear. From germline, CDR1 is SNHLY and CDR2 FYNNEI. The CDR3 covers 15 residues. V lost 8 bases to trimming and J lost 0 bases, with 14 bases between them. For the CDR3, the DNA is TGTGCCAGCCGGGAGGGCGGGTTCTCTGGAAACACCATATATTTT. This encodes CASREGGFSGNTIYF.

The chain links TRBV19 to TRBJ1-1; D remains ambiguous. Deletions cut 4 bases from V and 5 bases from J, with 17 bases between. This CDR3 comprises 15 residues. From germline, CDR1 is LNHDA and CDR2 SQIVND (reference sequence). The CDR3 nucleotides are TGTGCCAGTAGTAGCCCGGGCCTAGCGAGGACTGAAGCTTTCTTT. Residues: CASSSPGLARTEAFF. The entire variable domain, with the rest obtained from reference TRBV19 and TRBJ1-1, is as follows: DGGITQSPKYLFRKEGQNVTLSCEQNLNHDAMYWYRQDPGQGLRLIYYSQIVNDFQKGDIAEGYSVSREKKESFPLTVTSAQKNPTAFYLCASSSPGLARTEAFFGQGTRLTVV.

The chain carries TRBV5-1 and TRBJ2-7, with TRBD2 matching over 8 bases. The CDR3 has 14 residues. The junction had 5 bases not matched to a gene; V was cut back by 0 bases and J by 6 bases. Germline CDR1 is SGHRS and CDR2 is YFSETQ. In DNA, the CDR3 is TGCGCCAGCAGCTTGGAACGGGGGGGCTCCGAGCAGTACTTC. Protein: CASSLERGGSEQYF.

The chain uses TRBV28 and TRBJ1-2, with 8 bases lining up with TRBD1. The CDR3 runs 14 residues. Germline CDR1 is MDHEN and CDR2 is SYDVKM. With V trimmed by 6 bases and J by 4 bases, 7 bases remained unmatched. Written as DNA, the CDR3 is TGTGCCAGCAGACCTGACAGGGGCCCCTATGGCTACACCTTC. Its translation: CASRPDRGPYGYTF.

This rearrangement joins TRBV6-5 to TRBJ1-2; D possibly corresponds to TRBD1 (6 bases). Trimming took 7 bases from V and 4 from J, leaving 13 bases between them. The CDR3 is made up of 13 amino acids. Per the germline V gene, CDR1 is MNHEY and CDR2 is SVGAGI. DNA of the CDR3: TGTGCCAGCATTAATGACAGGATCTATGGCTACACCTTC. Amino acid sequence: CASINDRIYGYTF.